These 6 T cell receptor beta chains were all obtained from the same sample, sequenced in a study of T cell responses to AZD1222 COVID-19 vaccine. Sequenced by immunoSEQ multiplex PCR; TCRdb stores in-frame clones only, minus some. The data show approximately 120,000 clones, with 89% seen just once and roughly 1.6% held by the top ten. This material consisted of peripheral blood, taken on day 0 of AZD1222 vaccination. Every receptor here comes from an adult in good health.

The rearrangement joins TRBV24-1 to TRBJ2-2, with D maybe TRBD2 (6 bases). Trimming stripped 4 bases from V and 3 bases from J, with 11 bases between. There are 15 residues in the CDR3. Germline CDR1 reads KGHDR; CDR2 reads SFDVKD. The CDR3 DNA is TGTGCCACCAGTGAGATAGCGGCAGACACCGGGGAGCTGTTTTTT. Its translation is CATSEIAADTGELFF.

This chain connects TRBV19 to TRBJ1-5; a possible D gene is TRBD1 (5 bases). Trimming took off 1 base at V and 3 bases at J, with 10 bases between the two ends. The germline V gene has CDR1 LNHDA and CDR2 SQIVND (reference sequence). CDR3 length: 15 residues. In DNA form, the CDR3 reads TGTGCCAGTAGTATAGCCGGCAGGGTCAATCAGCCCCAGCATTTT. It translates to CASSIAGRVNQPQHF.

V is TRBV3-1 (or the pseudogene TRBV3-2) and J is TRBJ2-7; no reliable D call. Germline lookup yields CDR1 LGHDT and CDR2 YNNKEL (reference sequence). CDR3 length equals 13 residues. With 4 bases removed from V and 4 bases from J, the gap between germline ends came to 11 bases. This CDR3 reads CASSPSGGYEQYF. In DNA form, the CDR3 reads TGTGCCAGCAGCCCTTCAGGCGGATACGAGCAGTACTTC.

V and J are TRBV19 and TRBJ1-1; weak D call: TRBD1 (6 bases). V was cut by 0 bases and J by 0 bases, with 14 bases left in between. The CDR3 is 17 amino acids. The V gene's germline CDR1 is LNHDA and CDR2 SQIVND (reference sequence). The CDR3 DNA follows: TGTGCCAGTAGTATAGAGTTGGGGGGGGGCATGAACACTGAAGCTTTCTTT. Translated, it gives CASSIELGGGMNTEAFF.

This chain links TRBV10-2 with TRBJ2-2; unclear D gene. This CDR3 is 12 amino acids long. V was clipped by 3 bases and J by 9 bases, with 8 bases between them. Germline CDR1 reads WSHSY; CDR2 reads SAAADI. The CDR3 DNA is TGCGCCAGCAGTGAAGGATCAAGGGAGCTGTTTTTT. Its protein product is CASSEGSRELFF.

This chain connects TRBV28 to TRBJ2-7; a weak D match, TRBD2 (5 bases). V lost 4 bases and J lost 0, with 16 bases in between. CDR1 and CDR2 from the germline V gene are MDHEN and SYDVKM. This CDR3 comprises 16 residues. The CDR3 DNA is TGTGCCAGCAGTTACCCTTTAGGACTGGCCTCCTACGAGCAGTACTTC. Residues: CASSYPLGLASYEQYF.